Presented here are 8 T cell receptor beta chains from one specimen sequenced in a study of response to subunit inactivated influenza vaccine (dated by TCRdb to the late 2010s). Libraries were made using RT-PCR. This sample was sequenced with an Illumina HiSeq 2500. TCRdb trimmed public reads at Q25 via fastp, called clones via MiXCR and kept in-frame beta chains. Duplicate CDR3 protein sequences are folded into a single record with the most common DNA and genes. The sample table records 500,000 to 750,000 distinct CDR3 sequences; about 14% of these occur just once. The top ten hold 11% of the sample. The source was PBMCs from blood, collected 11 to 12 days after vaccination. The receptor set was obtained from a man in his fifties who received an inactivated influenza vaccine. Donor details come from another sample of the same person, matched by shared clones.

This clonotype showed up many times. This rearrangement joins TRBV4-1 to TRBJ2-4; 8 positions match TRBD2. CDR1 and CDR2 from the germline V gene are MGHRA and YSYEKL. Germline trimming cut 1 base from V and 8 bases from J; bases unmatched to any gene: 10. CDR3 length: 16 amino acids. The CDR3 spells CASSQGSLTSDDIQYF. Written as DNA, the CDR3 is TGCGCCAGCAGCCAAGGTTCTCTGACTAGCGACGACATTCAGTACTTC.

The chain has TRBV4-3 and TRBJ1-6; weak D call: TRBD1 (6 bases). CDR3 length equals 13 residues. From germline, CDR1 is LGHNA and CDR2 YSLEER. The V gene lost 3 bases and the J gene lost 8 bases, with 8 bases spanning the gap. The CDR3 reads CASSQEGDSPLHF. The CDR3 bases are TGCGCCAGCAGCCAGGAGGGGGATTCACCCCTCCACTTT.

A few counts support this clonotype. The rearrangement uses TRBV7-3 and TRBJ1-1; TRBD1 matches at 7 bases. Per the germline V gene, CDR1 is SGHTA and CDR2 is FQGTGA. The length of the CDR3 is 16 residues. The ends lost 2 bases at V and 3 bases at J; junction bases unmatched: 9. The CDR3 nucleotides are TGTGCCAGCAGCTTAGCGGGCAGGGGGAGGTACACTGAAGCTTTCTTT. Translation: CASSLAGRGRYTEAFF.

The chain couples TRBV5-1 to TRBJ2-1; D is perhaps TRBD2 (5 bases). CDR1 is SGHRS, CDR2 YFSETQ, per germline. The CDR3 totals 12 residues. The V end was cut by 0 bases, the J end by 9 bases, with 7 bases between. The CDR3 DNA follows: TGCGCCAGCAGCTTGGCCGGGGTTGAGCAGTTCTTC. Protein sequence: CASSLAGVEQFF.

This chain uses TRBV7-9 with TRBJ2-5, with D unclear. Looked up from germline, CDR1 is SEHNR and CDR2 is FQNEAQ (reference sequence). The CDR3 extends over 12 amino acids. The ends were cut back, 4 bases at V and 4 bases at J, with 7 bases in the middle. In nucleotides, the CDR3 is TGTGCCAGCAGCTCGCTAAGAGAGACCCAGTACTTC. It is translated as CASSSLRETQYF.

This clonotype was observed a handful of times. V usage is TRBV23-1 and J usage is TRBJ1-5; D remains ambiguous. TRBV23-1 is known as an ORF, though its function is uncertain. With 4 bases removed from V and 5 bases from J, the gap between germline ends came to 12 bases. This CDR3 region has 14 residues. The CDR3 region is CASSPGRAYQPQHF. The CDR3 nucleotides read TGCGCCAGCAGTCCAGGTCGGGCTTATCAGCCCCAGCATTTT.

This clonotype was found a few times. V is TRBV6-2 or TRBV6-3 and J is TRBJ1-2; no reliable D call. This CDR3 is built from 13 residues. Trimming took 2 bases from V and 8 from J, leaving 12 bases between them. Per the germline V gene, CDR1 is MNHEY and CDR2 is SVGEGT. CDR3 sequence: CASSYGYVGGYTF. For the CDR3, the DNA is TGTGCCAGCAGTTACGGGTACGTCGGAGGCTACACCTTC.

This clonotype turned up a few times. This rearrangement joins TRBV7-2 to TRBJ2-3; 11 positions match TRBD1. From germline, CDR1 is SGHTA and CDR2 FQGNSA. V was pared by 5 bases and J by 0 bases, with 4 bases of the junction left unmatched. The CDR3 consists of 16 residues. The CDR3 nucleotides read TGTGCCAGCAGCCGGGGGACAGGGGGTAGCACAGATACGCAGTATTTT. This translates into CASSRGTGGSTDTQYF.